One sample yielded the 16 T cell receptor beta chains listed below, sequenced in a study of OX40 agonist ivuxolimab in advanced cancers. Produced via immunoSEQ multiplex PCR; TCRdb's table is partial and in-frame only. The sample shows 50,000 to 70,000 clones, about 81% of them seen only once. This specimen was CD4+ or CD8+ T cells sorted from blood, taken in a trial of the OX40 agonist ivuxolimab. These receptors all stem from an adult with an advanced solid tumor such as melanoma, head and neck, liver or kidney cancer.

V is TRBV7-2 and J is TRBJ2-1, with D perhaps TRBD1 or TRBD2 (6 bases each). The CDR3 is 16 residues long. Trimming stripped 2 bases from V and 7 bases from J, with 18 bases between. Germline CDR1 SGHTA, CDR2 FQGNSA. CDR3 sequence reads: CASSLSAGQQGNEQFF. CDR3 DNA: TGTGCCAGCAGCTTATCTGCGGGACAACAAGGGAATGAGCAGTTCTTC.

CDR3 nucleotide sequence: TGTGCCAGCAGTGCCCAAACGGGACCCTCCTACGAGCAGTACTTC. Residues: CASSAQTGPSYEQYF. V usage is TRBV6-4 and J usage is TRBJ2-7; either TRBD1 or TRBD2 may supply D (5 bases each). The CDR3 extends over 15 amino acids. Trimming took 4 bases from V and 0 from J, leaving 13 bases between them. Germline assignment: CDR1 MRHNA and CDR2 SNTAGT.

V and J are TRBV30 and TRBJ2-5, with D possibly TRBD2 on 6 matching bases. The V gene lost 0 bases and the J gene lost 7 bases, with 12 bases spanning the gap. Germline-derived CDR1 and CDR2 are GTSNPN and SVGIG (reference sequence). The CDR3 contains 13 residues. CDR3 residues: CAWSVDYKGTQYF. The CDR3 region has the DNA TGTGCCTGGAGTGTGGACTATAAAGGGACCCAGTACTTC. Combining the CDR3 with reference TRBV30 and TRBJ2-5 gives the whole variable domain SQTIHQWPATLVQPVGSPLSLECTVEGTSNPNLYWYRQAAGRGLQLLFYSVGIGQISSEVPQNLSASRPQDRQFILSSKKLLLSDSGFYLCAWSVDYKGTQYFGPGTRLLVL.

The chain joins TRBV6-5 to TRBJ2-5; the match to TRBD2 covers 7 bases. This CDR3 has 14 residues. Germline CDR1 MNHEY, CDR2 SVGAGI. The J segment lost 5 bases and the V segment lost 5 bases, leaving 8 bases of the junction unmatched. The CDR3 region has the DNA TGTGCCAGCAGTACACCGGGAGGAGGGGAGACCCAGTACTTC. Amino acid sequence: CASSTPGGGETQYF.

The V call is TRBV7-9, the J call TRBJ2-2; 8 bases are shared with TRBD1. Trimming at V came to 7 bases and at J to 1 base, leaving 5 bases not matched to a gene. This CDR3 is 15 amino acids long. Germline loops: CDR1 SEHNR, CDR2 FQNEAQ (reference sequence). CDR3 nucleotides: TGTGCCAGCATCCGACAGGGGATGAACACCGGGGAGCTGTTTTTT. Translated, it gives CASIRQGMNTGELFF.

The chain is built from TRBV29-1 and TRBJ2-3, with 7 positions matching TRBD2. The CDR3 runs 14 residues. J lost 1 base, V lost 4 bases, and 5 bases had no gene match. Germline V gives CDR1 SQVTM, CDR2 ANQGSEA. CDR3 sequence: CSVVVAGGTDTQYF. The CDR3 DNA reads TGCAGCGTTGTTGTGGCGGGAGGCACAGATACGCAGTATTTT.

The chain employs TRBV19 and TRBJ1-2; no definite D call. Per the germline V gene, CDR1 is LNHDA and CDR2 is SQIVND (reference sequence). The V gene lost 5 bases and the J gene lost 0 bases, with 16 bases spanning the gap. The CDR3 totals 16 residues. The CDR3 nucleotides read TGTGCCAGTAGTCCCCTCCCAGGAGGCCCTAACTATGGCTACACCTTC. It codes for CASSPLPGGPNYGYTF.

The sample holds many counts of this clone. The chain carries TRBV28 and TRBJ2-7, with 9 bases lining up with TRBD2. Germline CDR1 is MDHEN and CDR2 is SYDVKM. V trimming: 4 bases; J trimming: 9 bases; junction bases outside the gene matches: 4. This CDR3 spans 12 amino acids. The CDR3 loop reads CASSSSGVWQYF. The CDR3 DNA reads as TGTGCCAGCAGTTCTAGCGGGGTTTGGCAGTACTTC.

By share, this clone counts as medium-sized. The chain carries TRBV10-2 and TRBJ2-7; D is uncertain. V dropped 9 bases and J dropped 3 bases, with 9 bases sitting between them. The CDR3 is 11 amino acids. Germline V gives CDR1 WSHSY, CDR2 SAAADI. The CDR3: CASTVNYEQYF. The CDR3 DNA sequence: TGCGCCAGTACCGTTAACTACGAGCAGTACTTC.

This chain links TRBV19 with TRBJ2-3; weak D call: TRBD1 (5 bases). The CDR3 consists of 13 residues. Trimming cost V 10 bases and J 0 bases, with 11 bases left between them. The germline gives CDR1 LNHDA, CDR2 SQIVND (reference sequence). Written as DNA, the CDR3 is TGTGCCACCTCAGGGTCTAGCACAGATACGCAGTATTTT. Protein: CATSGSSTDTQYF. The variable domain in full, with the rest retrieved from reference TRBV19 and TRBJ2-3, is DGGITQSPKYLFRKEGQNVTLSCEQNLNHDAMYWYRQDPGQGLRLIYYSQIVNDFQKGDIAEGYSVSREKKESFPLTVTSAQKNPTAFYLCATSGSSTDTQYFGPGTRLTVL.

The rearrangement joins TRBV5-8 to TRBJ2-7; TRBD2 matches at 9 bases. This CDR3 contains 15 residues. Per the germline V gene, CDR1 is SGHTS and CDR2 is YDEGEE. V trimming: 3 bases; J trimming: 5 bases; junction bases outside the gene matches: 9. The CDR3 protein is CASSSGLALFDEQYF. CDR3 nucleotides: TGTGCCAGCAGCTCCGGACTAGCGCTTTTTGACGAGCAGTACTTC.

Here the CDR3 reads CASSLVPRGFNTEAFF. DNA of the CDR3: TGTGCCAGCAGCTTGGTCCCCAGGGGCTTTAACACTGAAGCTTTCTTT. This chain links TRBV5-4 with TRBJ1-1, with D possibly matching TRBD1 (6 bases). The germline CDR1 and CDR2 sequences are SGHNT and YYREEE (reference sequence). V gave up 0 bases and J gave up 2 bases, with 14 bases separating them. The length of the CDR3 is 16 residues.

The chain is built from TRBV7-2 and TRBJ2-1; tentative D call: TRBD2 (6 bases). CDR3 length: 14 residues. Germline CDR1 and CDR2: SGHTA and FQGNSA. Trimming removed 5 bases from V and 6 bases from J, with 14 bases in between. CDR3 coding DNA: TGTGCCAGCAGCCCGGTACAGACTAGCAATGAGCAGTTCTTC. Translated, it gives CASSPVQTSNEQFF.

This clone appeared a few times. CDR3 amino acids: CASSSGRMVNTEAFF. The CDR3 DNA follows: TGTGCCAGCAGCTCAGGTCGCATGGTGAACACTGAAGCTTTCTTT. The chain carries TRBV5-4 and TRBJ1-1, with no clear D. The CDR3 spans 15 residues. CDR1 and CDR2 from the germline V gene are SGHNT and YYREEE (reference sequence). Trimming removed 3 bases from V and 0 bases from J, with 12 bases in between.

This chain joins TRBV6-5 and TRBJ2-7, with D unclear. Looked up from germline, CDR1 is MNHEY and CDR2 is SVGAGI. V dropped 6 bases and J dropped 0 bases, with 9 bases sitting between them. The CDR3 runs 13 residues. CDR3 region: CASSPAHSYEQYF. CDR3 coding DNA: TGTGCCAGCAGCCCGGCTCACTCCTACGAGCAGTACTTC.

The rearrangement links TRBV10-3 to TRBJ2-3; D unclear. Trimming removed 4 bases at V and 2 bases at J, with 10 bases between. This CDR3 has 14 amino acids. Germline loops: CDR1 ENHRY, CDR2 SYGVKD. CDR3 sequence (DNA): TGTGCCATCAGTGGGCGTCAGACCACAGATACGCAGTATTTT. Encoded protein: CAISGRQTTDTQYF.